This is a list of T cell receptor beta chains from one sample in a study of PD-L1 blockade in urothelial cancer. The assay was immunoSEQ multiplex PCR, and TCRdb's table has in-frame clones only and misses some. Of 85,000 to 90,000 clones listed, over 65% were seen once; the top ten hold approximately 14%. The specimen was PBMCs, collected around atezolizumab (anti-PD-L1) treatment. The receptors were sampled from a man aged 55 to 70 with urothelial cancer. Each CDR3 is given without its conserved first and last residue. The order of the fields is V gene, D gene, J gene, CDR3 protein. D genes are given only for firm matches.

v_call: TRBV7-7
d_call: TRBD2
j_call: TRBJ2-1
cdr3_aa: ASSAHGLAFHEQF

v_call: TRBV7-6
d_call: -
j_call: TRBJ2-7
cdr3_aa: ASSRQENYEQY

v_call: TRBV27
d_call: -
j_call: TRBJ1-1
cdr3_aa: ASSFNRNTEAF

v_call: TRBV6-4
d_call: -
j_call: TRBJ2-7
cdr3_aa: AKSEDLTYEQY

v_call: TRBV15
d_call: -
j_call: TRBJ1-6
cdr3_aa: ATRLQTYNSPLH

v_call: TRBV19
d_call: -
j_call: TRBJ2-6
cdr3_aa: ASSIVGQTSGANVLT

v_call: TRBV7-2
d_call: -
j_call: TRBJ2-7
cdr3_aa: ASSLRGEQY

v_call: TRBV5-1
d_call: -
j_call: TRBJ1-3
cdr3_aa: ASSSIGDSGNTIY

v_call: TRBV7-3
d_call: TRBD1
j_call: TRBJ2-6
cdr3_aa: ASSQRTGAYSGANVLT

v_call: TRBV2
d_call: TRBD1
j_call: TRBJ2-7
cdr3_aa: ASSGTGVYEQY

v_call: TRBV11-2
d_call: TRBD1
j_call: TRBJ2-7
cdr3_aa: ASSRRTGGARSYEQY